One sample yielded the 32 T cell receptor beta chains listed below, sequenced in a study of T cell changes during pregnancy in multiple sclerosis (dated 2019 in TCRdb). Receptor amplification or capture employed the immunoSEQ multiplex PCR assay. TCRdb provides this immuneACCESS table in a form limited to in-frame rearrangements. Some clones are lacking; in checked studies, under half of them reflect an unresolved V gene, and why the rest are absent is not known. The sample table records more than 70,000 clones; around 93% of these occur just once. Of the sample, 2.5% falls within the top ten clones. The specimen was peripheral blood, collected in the second trimester of pregnancy. The receptors were sampled from a female donor with multiple sclerosis, enrolled in a pregnancy study.

CDR3 sequence reads: CATLAGGSESSYEQYF. The DNA of the CDR3 is TGTGCCACCCTAGCGGGGGGCTCCGAAAGCTCCTACGAGCAGTACTTC. The genes are TRBV10-3 and TRBJ2-7; 11 nucleotides line up with TRBD2. The CDR3 sequence is 16 residues long. Trimming took 10 bases from V and 0 from J; bases not matched to a gene: 11. CDR1 and CDR2 (germline): ENHRY, SYGVKD.

This clone counts as medium-sized (0.01 to 0.1%). J is TRBJ2-7 and V is TRBV18; maybe TRBD2 (5 bases). Germline V lookup: CDR1 KGHSH, CDR2 LQKENI. The CDR3 extends over 13 amino acids. V was cut by 3 bases and J by 5 bases, with 11 bases left in between. CDR3 sequence: CASSPSPGNEQYF. CDR3 DNA sequence: TGTGCCAGCTCACCTTCCCCCGGGAACGAGCAGTACTTC. Full variable domain (missing parts from reference TRBV18 and TRBJ2-7): NAGVMQNPRHLVRRRGQEARLRCSPMKGHSHVYWYRQLPEEGLKFMVYLQKENIIDESGMPKERFSAEFPKEGPSILRIQQVVRGDSAAYFCASSPSPGNEQYFGPGTRLTVT.

The rearrangement uses TRBV15 and TRBJ2-7, with D possibly TRBD2 on 6 matching bases. CDR3 length equals 15 residues. V was pared by 0 bases and J by 5 bases, with 14 bases between. The germline CDR1 and CDR2 sequences are LNHNV and YYDKDF (reference sequence). CDR3 sequence: CATSRERGGGDEQYF. CDR3 sequence (DNA): TGTGCCACCAGCAGAGAGAGGGGTGGAGGGGACGAGCAGTACTTC.

In this sample, this clone turned up once. The chain joins TRBV28 to TRBJ2-3; 10 bases align to TRBD2. V was clipped by 4 bases and J by 5 bases; unmatched bases: 3. CDR3 size: 14 residues. Germline assignment: CDR1 MDHEN and CDR2 SYDVKM. This CDR3 is CASSSSGSRDTQYF. The CDR3 bases are TGTGCCAGCAGTTCTAGCGGGAGTCGAGATACGCAGTATTTT.

The chain has TRBV7-9 and TRBJ2-1, with D unclear. CDR3 length: 15 amino acids. The V gene's germline CDR1 is SEHNR and CDR2 FQNEAQ (reference sequence). V shed 5 bases and J shed 3 bases, with 14 bases lying between them. Here the CDR3 reads CASSIGGVGYNEQFF. The CDR3 DNA reads TGTGCCAGCAGCATCGGCGGAGTAGGCTACAATGAGCAGTTCTTC.

The chain couples TRBV19 to TRBJ1-1, with 7 bases fitting TRBD1. The CDR3 covers 13 residues. Germline CDR1 and CDR2: LNHDA and SQIVND (reference sequence). The trim removed 5 bases at V and 3 bases at J, leaving 3 bases unmatched. The DNA for the CDR3 is TGTGCCAGTAGTTCTGACAGGGACACTGAAGCTTTCTTT. Amino acid sequence: CASSSDRDTEAFF.

The chain employs TRBV5-1 and TRBJ2-7; 11 bases are a match to TRBD1. This CDR3 has 16 amino acids. CDR1 and CDR2 (germline): SGHRS, YFSETQ. The junction had 12 bases not matched to a gene; V was cut back by 5 bases and J by 5 bases. This CDR3 reads CASSQWTGTGGNEQYF. CDR3 nucleotide sequence: TGCGCCAGCAGTCAGTGGACCGGGACAGGGGGAAACGAGCAGTACTTC.

The count of this clone is one. The chain couples TRBV30 to TRBJ1-1; D might be TRBD1 (6 bases). The germline CDR1 and CDR2 sequences are GTSNPN and SVGIG (reference sequence). Trimming cost V 2 bases and J 9 bases, with 10 bases left between them. The CDR3 length is 11 residues. CDR3 region: CAWSNRDKAFF. The CDR3 DNA reads as TGTGCCTGGAGTAACAGGGATAAAGCTTTCTTT.

The chain employs TRBV5-1 and TRBJ1-4, with D unclear. Trimming pared 1 base from V and 0 bases from J, leaving 13 bases between. CDR1 is SGHRS and CDR2 is YFSETQ in the germline V gene. CDR3 length equals 17 residues. The CDR3 here is CASSLWEWATTNEKLFF. The CDR3 DNA sequence: TGCGCCAGCAGCTTGTGGGAGTGGGCAACAACTAATGAAAAACTGTTTTTT. Variable domain in full (rest from reference TRBV5-1 and TRBJ1-4): KAGVTQTPRYLIKTRGQQVTLSCSPISGHRSVSWYQQTPGQGLQFLFEYFSETQRNKGNFPGRFSGRQFSNSRSEMNVSTLELGDSALYLCASSLWEWATTNEKLFFGSGTQLSVL.

V is TRBV7-2 and J is TRBJ1-1; perhaps TRBD1 as D (5 bases). The CDR3 covers 13 residues. Trimming took off 7 bases at V and 0 bases at J, with 9 bases between the two ends. The germline CDR1 and CDR2 sequences are SGHTA and FQGNSA. CDR3 bases: TGTGCCAGCAAGGAGGGGATGAACACTGAAGCTTTCTTT. This codes for CASKEGMNTEAFF.

J is TRBJ1-5 and V is TRBV7-2; a possible D gene is TRBD1 (6 bases). V lost 5 bases and J 2 bases, leaving 10 bases between the germline ends. The CDR3 covers 14 residues. Germline V gene lookup returns CDR1 SGHTA and CDR2 FQGNSA. CDR3 nucleotides: TGTGCCAGCAGCCCGAGACAGGGCAATCAGCCCCAGCATTTT. Its translation: CASSPRQGNQPQHF. The variable domain in full, with the rest retrieved from reference TRBV7-2 and TRBJ1-5, is GAGVSQSPSNKVTEKGKDVELRCDPISGHTALYWYRQSLGQGLEFLIYFQGNSAPDKSGLPSDRFSAERTGGSVSTLTIQRTQQEDSAVYLCASSPRQGNQPQHFGDGTRLSIL.

The V call is TRBV18, the J call TRBJ1-2; TRBD1 aligns across 7 bases. V lost 8 bases and J lost 8; bases outside the gene matches: 11. This CDR3 region has 13 residues. Looked up from germline, CDR1 is KGHSH and CDR2 is LQKENI. The CDR3 DNA reads TGTGCCAGCGGTGACAGGGTGGATGGAGGCTACACCTTC. Protein product: CASGDRVDGGYTF.

The J gene is TRBJ2-3, the V gene TRBV11-3, with 10 bases matching TRBD1. The CDR3 contains 14 residues. The J segment lost 4 bases and the V segment lost 5 bases, leaving 3 bases of the junction unmatched. Germline CDR1 SGHNT, CDR2 YENEEA. As DNA, the CDR3 is TGTGCCAGCAGCATAGGACAGGGGGCAGATACGCAGTATTTT. As protein: CASSIGQGADTQYF.

The chain uses TRBV30 and TRBJ1-5; possible D gene TRBD1, 5 bases. Per the germline V gene, CDR1 is GTSNPN and CDR2 is SVGIG (reference sequence). The CDR3 length is 13 residues. Between the trimmed V and J ends, which lost 5 bases and 7 bases, there was a span of 15 bases. CDR3 loop: CAWGIWGEQPQHF. The CDR3 DNA reads TGTGCCTGGGGGATCTGGGGGGAACAGCCCCAGCATTTT.

The chain combines TRBV27 with TRBJ2-7; the match to TRBD1 covers 10 bases. Germline CDR1 is MNHEY and CDR2 is SMNVEV (reference sequence). The CDR3 consists of 16 residues. The V gene end was trimmed by 5 bases and the J gene end by 0 bases; junction bases not matched to a gene: 7. The CDR3 is CASSEGQGGSSYEQYF. In DNA form, the CDR3 reads TGTGCCAGCAGTGAAGGACAGGGGGGGAGCTCCTACGAGCAGTACTTC.

The chain has TRBV13 and TRBJ1-6, with TRBD1 as a possible D gene (6 bases). The CDR3 runs to 16 residues. Germline CDR1 PRHDT, CDR2 FYEKMQ (reference sequence). V dropped 1 base and J dropped 7 bases, with 14 bases sitting between them. CDR3 sequence: CASSLEQGRGNSPLHF. The CDR3 DNA reads as TGTGCCAGCAGCTTAGAGCAGGGGCGAGGAAATTCACCCCTCCACTTT.

The chain couples TRBV25-1 to TRBJ2-5; D possibly corresponds to TRBD2 (7 bases). This CDR3 is built from 15 residues. Germline CDR1 MGHDK, CDR2 SYGVNS. V was clipped by 3 bases and J by 5 bases, with 16 bases between them. The CDR3 is CASSDGGGALETQYF. Written as DNA, the CDR3 is TGTGCCAGCAGTGACGGTGGGGGGGCATTGGAGACCCAGTACTTC.

This chain uses TRBV7-4 with TRBJ2-1; 10 nucleotides agree with TRBD2. With V trimmed by 4 bases and J by 1 base, 22 bases remained unmatched. This CDR3 is 22 amino acids long. CDR1 is SGHVT, CDR2 SQSDAQ, per germline. The CDR3 DNA reads TGTGCCAGCAGCTCACACCCCTCTTCCGAGCGGGGGGGCCGAAGTTCCTACAATGAGCAGTTCTTC. Residues: CASSSHPSSERGGRSSYNEQFF.

In its sample, this clone was seen once. The chain carries TRBV25-1 and TRBJ2-6; D perhaps matches TRBD1 (5 bases). V shed 5 bases and J shed 5 bases, with 19 bases lying between them. The CDR3 is made up of 17 amino acids. Germline V CDR1 and CDR2: MGHDK, SYGVNS. Written as DNA, the CDR3 is TGTGCCAGCAGTAAGCCCACTGGACAAAGTCGGGCCAACGTCCTGACTTTC. Translation gives CASSKPTGQSRANVLTF.

The chain couples TRBV6-6 to TRBJ1-2, with D maybe TRBD1 (5 bases). The length of the CDR3 is 15 residues. The germline CDR1 and CDR2 sequences are MNHNY and SVGAGI (reference sequence). Trimming took off 7 bases at V and 4 bases at J, with 19 bases between the two ends. This CDR3 reads CASTLGAGVGYGYTF. Here the CDR3 DNA reads TGTGCCAGCACCCTAGGGGCGGGGGTCGGCTATGGCTACACCTTC.

This chain links TRBV13 with TRBJ2-1; 11 bases agree with TRBD1. This CDR3 contains 15 residues. Germline assignment: CDR1 PRHDT and CDR2 FYEKMQ (reference sequence). Germline trimming cut 4 bases from V and 5 bases from J; bases unmatched to any gene: 4. The CDR3 DNA sequence: TGTGCCAGCAGCTCGCGGGACAGGGGGGACAATGAGCAGTTCTTC. Its translation is CASSSRDRGDNEQFF.

The V and J genes are TRBV19 and TRBJ1-2; 8 nucleotides align to TRBD1. V trimming: 10 bases; J trimming: 5 bases; junction bases outside the gene matches: 6. This CDR3 region has 12 residues. Germline-derived CDR1 and CDR2 are LNHDA and SQIVND (reference sequence). CDR3 protein: CAIRTGTYGYTF. In DNA form, the CDR3 reads TGTGCCATTAGGACAGGGACATATGGCTACACCTTC.

The rearrangement joins TRBV11-1 to TRBJ2-1; 8 bases line up with TRBD2. Germline trimming cut 5 bases from V and 9 bases from J; bases unmatched to any gene: 12. Per the germline V gene, CDR1 is SGHAT and CDR2 is FQDESV (reference sequence). This CDR3 region has 15 residues. CDR3 DNA: TGTGCCAGCAGCCTTGGCGGGACTAGTGAGGGTGAGCAGTTCTTC. This translates into CASSLGGTSEGEQFF.

The CDR3 DNA reads TGTGCCAGCAGCGTGGAGGGGAACAATCAGCCCCAGCATTTT. As protein: CASSVEGNNQPQHF. This chain links TRBV9 with TRBJ1-5, with D perhaps TRBD1 (5 bases). CDR3 length equals 14 residues. V shed 2 bases and J shed 3 bases, with 9 bases lying between them. Germline V gene lookup returns CDR1 SGDLS and CDR2 YYNGEE.

The chain is built from TRBV10-3 and TRBJ1-6; D gene uncertain. The CDR3 spans 14 residues. Germline CDR1 reads ENHRY; CDR2 reads SYGVKD. V was pared by 0 bases and J by 10 bases, with 10 bases between. CDR3: CAISESRRGSPLHF. DNA of the CDR3: TGTGCCATCAGTGAGTCCCGCCGCGGGTCACCCCTCCACTTT.

The chain combines TRBV5-6 with TRBJ2-7; tentative D call: TRBD2 (5 bases). Germline assignment: CDR1 SGHDT and CDR2 YYEEEE. Between the trimmed V and J ends, which lost 2 bases and 3 bases, there was a span of 9 bases. This CDR3 has 13 amino acids. Written as DNA, the CDR3 is TGTGCCAGCAGCTTCGGGGAAGTCTACGAGCAGTACTTC. This translates into CASSFGEVYEQYF.

This clone appeared a few times. CDR3 amino acids: CATSRVGTSYEQYF. The CDR3 nucleotides read TGTGCCACCAGCAGAGTAGGGACTTCGTACGAGCAGTACTTC. This rearrangement joins TRBV15 to TRBJ2-7, with D possibly being TRBD2 (6 bases). Germline values: CDR1 LNHNV, CDR2 YYDKDF (reference sequence). The V end lost 1 base, the J end lost 4 bases, and 11 bases lay between the germline ends. The CDR3 is 14 residues long. The complete variable domain, with remaining parts taken from reference TRBV15 and TRBJ2-7, reads DAMVIQNPRYQVTQFGKPVTLSCSQTLNHNVMYWYQQKSSQAPKLLFHYYDKDFNNEADTPDNFQSRRPNTSFCFLDIRSPGLGDTAMYLCATSRVGTSYEQYFGPGTRLTVT.

This clone was seen only once. V gene TRBV5-1 combines with J gene TRBJ1-5, with D unclear. The germline CDR1 and CDR2 sequences are SGHRS and YFSETQ. CDR3 size: 13 residues. Trimming cost V 0 bases and J 5 bases, with 6 bases left between them. This CDR3 reads CASSLASDQPQHF. In DNA, the CDR3 is TGCGCCAGCAGCTTGGCTTCGGATCAGCCCCAGCATTTT.

This chain connects TRBV27 to TRBJ2-2; 7 nucleotides line up with TRBD2. The CDR3 consists of 16 residues. Germline lookup yields CDR1 MNHEY and CDR2 SMNVEV (reference sequence). V lost 1 base and J lost 0; bases outside the gene matches: 2. CDR3 bases: TGTGCCAGCAGTTTATGGGGGGGGGCGAACACCGGGGAGCTGTTTTTT. Amino acids: CASSLWGGANTGELFF.

The chain couples TRBV6-1 to TRBJ1-2; D gene ambiguous. There are 16 residues in the CDR3. Germline V gene data show CDR1 as MNHNS and CDR2 as SASEGT. V lost 1 base and J lost 2, with 14 bases in between. The CDR3 DNA is TGTGCCAGCAGTGAAGGTCGATACAGAACGAACTATGGCTACACCTTC. As protein: CASSEGRYRTNYGYTF.

V usage is TRBV15 and J usage is TRBJ1-5; weak D call: TRBD1 (6 bases). Trimming pared 4 bases from V and 2 bases from J, leaving 15 bases between. The CDR3 is made up of 16 amino acids. Germline V gene sequence: CDR1 LNHNV, CDR2 YYDKDF (reference sequence). The CDR3 loop is CATSKGGGSGNQPQHF. CDR3 sequence (DNA): TGTGCCACCAGCAAGGGGGGAGGGAGCGGCAATCAGCCCCAGCATTTT. Combining the CDR3 with reference TRBV15 and TRBJ1-5 gives the whole variable domain DAMVIQNPRYQVTQFGKPVTLSCSQTLNHNVMYWYQQKSSQAPKLLFHYYDKDFNNEADTPDNFQSRRPNTSFCFLDIRSPGLGDTAMYLCATSKGGGSGNQPQHFGDGTRLSIL.

The rearrangement joins TRBV10-3 to TRBJ2-7; D might be TRBD1 (6 bases). CDR1 ENHRY and CDR2 SYGVKD come from the germline V gene. There are 12 residues in the CDR3. The V end was cut by 6 bases, the J end by 4 bases, with 10 bases between. CDR3 in amino acids: CAISSTGYEQYF. CDR3 nucleotides: TGTGCCATCAGCAGTACAGGGTACGAGCAGTACTTC.